This T cell receptor beta chain was identified in a study of cytomegalovirus exposure and HLA in healthy donors. Broader study findings: The study listed 150 to 200 cytomegalovirus-associated TCR beta chains.

Profiled with immunoSEQ multiplex PCR; TCRdb holds only in-frame clones, not every one. The sample has about 150,000 clones; 80% to 90% are singletons. Comment on this clone: Antigen unknown.

With V trimmed by 6 bases and J by 1 base, 1 base remained unmatched. Germline CDR1 and CDR2: SNHLY and FYNNEI. The CDR3 sequence is 15 residues long. Sample: PBMCs. V and J are TRBV2 and TRBJ2-2; 11 positions match TRBD2. The sequence came from a woman in her 30s in good health and CMV-seropositive. The CDR3 DNA follows: TGTGCCAGCAGGGGGACTAGCGGGAACACCGGGGAGCTGTTTTTT. Its protein product is CASRGTSGNTGELFF.